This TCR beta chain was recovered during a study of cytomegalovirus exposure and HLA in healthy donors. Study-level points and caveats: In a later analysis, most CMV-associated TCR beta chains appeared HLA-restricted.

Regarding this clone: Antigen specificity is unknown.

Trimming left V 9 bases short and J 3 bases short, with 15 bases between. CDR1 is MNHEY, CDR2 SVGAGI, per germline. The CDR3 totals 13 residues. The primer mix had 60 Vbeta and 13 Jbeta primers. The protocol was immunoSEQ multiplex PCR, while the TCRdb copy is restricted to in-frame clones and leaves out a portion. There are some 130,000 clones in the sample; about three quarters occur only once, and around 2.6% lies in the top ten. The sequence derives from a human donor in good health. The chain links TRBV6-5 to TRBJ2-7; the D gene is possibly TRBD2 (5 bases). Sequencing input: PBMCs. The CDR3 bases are TGTGCCAGTCTAAGCACGGGGAACTACGAGCAGTACTTC. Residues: CASLSTGNYEQYF.